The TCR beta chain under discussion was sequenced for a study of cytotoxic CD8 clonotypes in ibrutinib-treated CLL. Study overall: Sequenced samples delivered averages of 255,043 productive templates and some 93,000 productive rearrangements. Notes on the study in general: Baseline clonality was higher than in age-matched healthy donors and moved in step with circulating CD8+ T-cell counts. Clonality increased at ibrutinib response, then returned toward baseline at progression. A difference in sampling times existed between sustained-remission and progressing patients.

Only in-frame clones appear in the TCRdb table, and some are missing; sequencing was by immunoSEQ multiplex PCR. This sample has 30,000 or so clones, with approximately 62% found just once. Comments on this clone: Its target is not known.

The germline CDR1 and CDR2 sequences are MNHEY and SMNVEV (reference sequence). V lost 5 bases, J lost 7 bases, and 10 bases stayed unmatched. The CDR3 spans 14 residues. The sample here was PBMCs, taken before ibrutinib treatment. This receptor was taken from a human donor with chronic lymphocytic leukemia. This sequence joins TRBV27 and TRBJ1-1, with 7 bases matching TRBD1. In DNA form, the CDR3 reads TGTGCCAGCAGTCCCAGGGGGGACAGCTTTGAAGCTTTCTTT. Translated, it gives CASSPRGDSFEAFF.